This T cell receptor beta chain was identified during a study of cytomegalovirus exposure and HLA in healthy donors. This clone showed up just a few times. Its antigen is not known. Germline CDR1 SGHTA, CDR2 FQGTGA. CDR3 length: 13 amino acids. With V trimmed by 3 bases and J by 6 bases, 5 bases remained unmatched. General study points: The likely origin of a cluster of highly shared sequence variants was a sequencing artifact. Accurate prediction of HLA-A and HLA-B alleles (for most subjects) was reportedly achieved from TCR beta sequences.

It was with 60 Vbeta and 13 Jbeta primers that the PCR ran. Using immunoSEQ multiplex PCR, the repertoire was profiled, and TCRdb retains in-frame clones only, with some absent. The sample lists 140,000 to 150,000 clones, roughly 80% occurring once. The rearrangement links TRBV7-3 to TRBJ2-7, with 7 bases identical to TRBD1. Sequenced input: PBMCs. This clonotype originated in a woman younger than 45 in good health and CMV-seronegative. The CDR3 here is CASSFRGGSEQYF. For the CDR3, the DNA is TGTGCCAGCAGCTTTAGAGGGGGCAGCGAGCAGTACTTC.